This is a list of T cell receptor beta chains from one sample in a study of shared clonotypes between healthy human individuals. This table comes from immunoSEQ multiplex PCR, and its TCRdb copy is limited to in-frame clones, with some not included. The sample includes millions of clones, more than 80% of them seen just once. The material sequenced was naive CD4+ T cells sorted from blood. The receptor source for this set is a man between 18 and 35 years old in good health. Both conserved end residues are part of each CDR3. The order of the fields is J gene, clone size, V gene, D gene, CDR3 protein, CDR3 DNA. The D gene is left open where the match is weak. Rows give clone size only sometimes, using once, few, many, or a class for an expanded clone.

j_call: TRBJ2-7
clone_size: .
v_call: TRBV10-3
d_call: TRBD2
cdr3_aa: CAISVAGGSYEQYF
cdr3_nt: TGTGCCATCAGCGTAGCGGGGGGTTCCTACGAGCAGTACTTC

j_call: TRBJ2-7
clone_size: .
v_call: TRBV11-2
d_call: .
cdr3_aa: CASSLAELREQYF
cdr3_nt: TGTGCCAGCAGCTTAGCCGAGTTACGCGAGCAGTACTTC

j_call: TRBJ2-4
clone_size: .
v_call: TRBV28
d_call: .
cdr3_aa: CASTSKKNIQYF
cdr3_nt: TGTGCCAGCACCTCTAAGAAAAACATTCAGTACTTC

j_call: TRBJ1-6
clone_size: .
v_call: TRBV5-5
d_call: .
cdr3_aa: CASTEGILNSPLHF
cdr3_nt: TGTGCCAGCACCGAGGGTATCTTGAATTCACCCCTCCACTTT

j_call: TRBJ2-3
clone_size: .
v_call: TRBV30
d_call: .
cdr3_aa: CAWSAGLSTDTQYF
cdr3_nt: TGTGCCTGGAGTGCAGGTCTTAGCACAGATACGCAGTATTTT

j_call: TRBJ2-7
clone_size: .
v_call: TRBV5-4
d_call: .
cdr3_aa: CASSSDSYEQYF
cdr3_nt: TGTGCCAGCAGCTCGGACAGTTACGAGCAGTACTTC

j_call: TRBJ1-5
clone_size: .
v_call: TRBV6-1
d_call: TRBD1
cdr3_aa: CASSGPGDRGRSNQPQHF
cdr3_nt: TGTGCCAGCAGTGGTCCCGGGGACAGGGGGCGAAGCAATCAGCCCCAGCATTTT

j_call: TRBJ1-4
clone_size: .
v_call: TRBV19
d_call: .
cdr3_aa: CASSIGTVLNEKLFF
cdr3_nt: TGTGCCAGTAGTATTGGAACAGTACTTAATGAAAAACTGTTTTTT

j_call: TRBJ1-2
clone_size: .
v_call: TRBV5-6
d_call: TRBD1
cdr3_aa: CASSLGTGSGYTF
cdr3_nt: TGTGCCAGCAGCTTGGGGACAGGGAGCGGCTACACCTTC

j_call: TRBJ2-2
clone_size: .
v_call: TRBV10-3
d_call: .
cdr3_aa: CAISSTGNTGELFF
cdr3_nt: TGTGCCATCAGTTCGACAGGGAACACCGGGGAGCTGTTTTTT

j_call: TRBJ2-2
clone_size: .
v_call: TRBV4-1
d_call: .
cdr3_aa: CASSQITSAGELFF
cdr3_nt: TGCGCCAGCAGCCAGATCACCTCGGCCGGGGAGCTGTTTTTT

j_call: TRBJ2-1
clone_size: .
v_call: TRBV6-4
d_call: .
cdr3_aa: CASSETGSFNYNEQFF
cdr3_nt: TGTGCCAGCAGTGAAACAGGGAGCTTCAACTACAATGAGCAGTTCTTC

j_call: TRBJ1-1
clone_size: .
v_call: TRBV2
d_call: .
cdr3_aa: CASSGFREGTEAFF
cdr3_nt: TGTGCCAGCAGTGGCTTCAGGGAGGGCACTGAAGCTTTCTTT

j_call: TRBJ2-3
clone_size: .
v_call: TRBV9
d_call: .
cdr3_aa: CASSVGSATDTQYF
cdr3_nt: TGTGCCAGCAGCGTCGGTAGCGCCACAGATACGCAGTATTTT

j_call: TRBJ2-4
clone_size: .
v_call: TRBV7-9
d_call: .
cdr3_aa: CASSLASFGTGSKNIQYF
cdr3_nt: TGTGCCAGCAGCTTAGCGAGCTTCGGGACCGGGTCAAAAAACATTCAGTACTTC

j_call: TRBJ2-7
clone_size: .
v_call: TRBV4-1
d_call: .
cdr3_aa: CASRLGAGFPYEQYF
cdr3_nt: TGCGCCAGCAGGTTAGGGGCAGGGTTTCCATACGAGCAGTACTTC

j_call: TRBJ2-7
clone_size: .
v_call: TRBV7-6
d_call: TRBD2
cdr3_aa: CASSLRLAGGPAQYF
cdr3_nt: TGTGCCAGCAGCCTGCGACTAGCGGGAGGACCCGCGCAGTACTTC

j_call: TRBJ1-2
clone_size: once
v_call: TRBV5-6
d_call: TRBD1
cdr3_aa: CASSLWTGWDYGYTF
cdr3_nt: TGTGCCAGCAGCTTGTGGACAGGGTGGGACTATGGCTACACCTTC

j_call: TRBJ1-5
clone_size: .
v_call: TRBV30
d_call: TRBD1
cdr3_aa: CAWSGQGVSPQHF
cdr3_nt: TGTGCCTGGAGTGGACAGGGGGTTTCGCCCCAGCATTTT

j_call: TRBJ2-2
clone_size: once
v_call: TRBV29-1
d_call: .
cdr3_aa: CSVDSGFTNTGELFF
cdr3_nt: TGCAGCGTTGACTCAGGGTTTACGAACACCGGGGAGCTGTTTTTT

j_call: TRBJ2-1
clone_size: .
v_call: TRBV5-4
d_call: TRBD2
cdr3_aa: CASSIRTSGPYNEQFF
cdr3_nt: TGTGCCAGCAGCATTAGGACTAGCGGACCCTACAATGAGCAGTTCTTC

j_call: TRBJ1-4
clone_size: .
v_call: TRBV7-9
d_call: TRBD1
cdr3_aa: CASSPIRDRGTNEKLFF
cdr3_nt: TGTGCCAGCAGCCCGATCCGGGACAGGGGAACTAATGAAAAACTGTTTTTT